This entry is about one TCR beta chain. The data derive from a study of T cell responses to AZD1222 COVID-19 vaccine. Libraries were prepared by immunoSEQ multiplex PCR; TCRdb keeps only in-frame clonotypes and omits some of them. The sample includes roughly 120,000 clones, about 90% of them seen just once. V shed 6 bases and J shed 0 bases, with 9 bases lying between them. Per the germline V gene, CDR1 is SGHRS and CDR2 is YFSETQ. The CDR3 extends over 13 amino acids. The receptor's source is an adult who received the AZD1222 COVID-19 vaccine. This chain connects TRBV5-1 to TRBJ2-5; TRBD1 might be the D (6 bases). Sequencing used peripheral blood, obtained 28 days after the second AZD1222 dose. For the CDR3, the DNA is TGCGCCAGCACCCGGACAGACCAAGAGACCCAGTACTTC. This sequence encodes CASTRTDQETQYF.